Sequencing of this T cell receptor beta chain was carried out in a study of blood T cell repertoires in COVID-19. Two negative PCRs, clearance, or symptom resolution were required of recovered Cohort 3 donors. This clone was seen at least ten times. The method was immunoSEQ multiplex PCR; TCRdb's version includes in-frame clones alone and lacks a portion of them. Of 150,000 or so clones listed, nearly 80% are singletons. V was cut by 4 bases and J by 10 bases, with 7 bases left in between. The germline CDR1 and CDR2 sequences are WNHNN and SYGVQD (reference sequence). This CDR3 comprises 11 residues. The clonotype comes from a woman aged 45-59 years who had recovered from COVID-19. Material for sequencing was PBMCs or T cells enriched from blood (not recorded which). The chain couples TRBV10-1 to TRBJ1-4, with D perhaps matching TRBD1 (6 bases). CDR3 DNA: TGCGCCAGCAGTGGAGGGGGAAAACTGTTTTTT. It yields the protein CASSGGGKLFF.